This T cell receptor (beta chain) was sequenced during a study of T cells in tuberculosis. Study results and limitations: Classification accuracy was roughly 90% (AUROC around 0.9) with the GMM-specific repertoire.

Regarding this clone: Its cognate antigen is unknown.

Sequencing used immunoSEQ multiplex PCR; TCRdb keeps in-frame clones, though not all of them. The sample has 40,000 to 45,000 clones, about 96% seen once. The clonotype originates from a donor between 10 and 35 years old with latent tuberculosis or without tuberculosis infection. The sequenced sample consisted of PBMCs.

The CDR3 DNA is TGTGCCAGCAGCTTAAGTAGAGGACAGGGTGAGAGCAATCAGCCCCAGCATTTT. It encodes CASSLSRGQGESNQPQHF. The genes are TRBV5-6 and TRBJ1-5; TRBD1 aligns across 8 bases. The junction had 11 bases not matched to a gene; V was cut back by 2 bases and J by 1 base. The CDR3 length is 18 residues. CDR1 and CDR2 (germline): SGHDT, YYEEEE.